This TCR beta chain came from a study of blood T cell repertoires in COVID-19. Study as a whole: Sites in the United States, Italy and Spain provided acute and convalescent COVID-19 samples.

CDR3 size: 16 residues. Germline CDR1 and CDR2: LNHDA and SQIVND (reference sequence). Trimming shortened V by 7 bases and J by 1 base, and 18 bases separated the two germline ends. Repertoires were generated with immunoSEQ multiplex PCR, while TCRdb's copy carries only in-frame clones and drops some. The sample lists hundreds of thousands of clones; around 83% were seen once. This sequence originates from a woman aged 55-69 years with active or convalescent COVID-19. Sequencing used peripheral blood. J is TRBJ2-3 and V is TRBV19; D possibly corresponds to TRBD1 (6 bases). The CDR3 nucleotides are TGTGCCAGTATCACCGACAGGAAAATTCGCACAGATACGCAGTATTTT. The encoded protein is CASITDRKIRTDTQYF. Filled out from reference TRBV19 and TRBJ2-3, the complete variable domain reads DGGITQSPKYLFRKEGQNVTLSCEQNLNHDAMYWYRQDPGQGLRLIYYSQIVNDFQKGDIAEGYSVSREKKESFPLTVTSAQKNPTAFYLCASITDRKIRTDTQYFGPGTRLTVL.